The sequence of this TCR beta chain was determined in a study of blood T cell repertoires in COVID-19. Looking at the study overall: COVID-19 samples, acute and convalescent, were from the United States, Italy and Spain. The cDNA or gDNA used as material had been derived from T cells, B-cell-depleted T cells, or PBMCs.

Methods used by the authors: Reference gene primer amplification yielded estimated nucleated cell counts. Produced via immunoSEQ multiplex PCR; TCRdb's table is partial and in-frame only. For V, J and clone size, that table is used; D and trimming come from the DNA. There are about 200,000 clones in the sample; over 70% occur only once, and around 6% lies in the top ten. Germline V gene data show CDR1 as SEHNR and CDR2 as FQNEAQ (reference sequence). This CDR3 contains 13 residues. V dropped 0 bases and J dropped 8 bases, with 7 bases sitting between them. The clonotype comes from a woman in her 70s with acute or convalescent COVID-19. Sequencing was carried out using peripheral blood. The chain links TRBV7-9 to TRBJ1-4; tentative D call: TRBD1 (5 bases). The DNA for the CDR3 is TGTGCCAGCAGCTTAGCGGAGGGGGAAAAACTGTTTTTT. Translated, it gives CASSLAEGEKLFF.